The source of this T cell receptor (beta chain) is a study of T cell repertoires in cytomegalovirus infection. Study-level points and caveats: Identification of carriers of CMV plus the relevant HLA was performed using cumulative public TCR beta family frequency.

One entry per CDR3 protein, called by TCRdb with MiXCR from the reads. The data hold some 350,000 distinct CDR3 sequences, with about 35% observed a single time. This clonotype was seen just once. Its target is unknown. Germline CDR1 reads SEHNR; CDR2 reads FQNEAQ (reference sequence). The CDR3 has 14 amino acids. Trimming pared 4 bases from V and 5 bases from J, leaving 12 bases between. This specimen consisted of cultured PBMCs, obtained from culture after CMV antigen stimulation. The receptor's source is a human donor in good health (CMV status not recorded). Some clones in this sample may be carry-over from other donors' samples. The chain combines TRBV7-9 with TRBJ2-1, with a possible D match to TRBD1 (6 bases). CDR3 protein: CASSSPDRNNEQFF. CDR3 bases: TGTGCCAGCAGCTCCCCAGACAGGAACAATGAGCAGTTCTTC.